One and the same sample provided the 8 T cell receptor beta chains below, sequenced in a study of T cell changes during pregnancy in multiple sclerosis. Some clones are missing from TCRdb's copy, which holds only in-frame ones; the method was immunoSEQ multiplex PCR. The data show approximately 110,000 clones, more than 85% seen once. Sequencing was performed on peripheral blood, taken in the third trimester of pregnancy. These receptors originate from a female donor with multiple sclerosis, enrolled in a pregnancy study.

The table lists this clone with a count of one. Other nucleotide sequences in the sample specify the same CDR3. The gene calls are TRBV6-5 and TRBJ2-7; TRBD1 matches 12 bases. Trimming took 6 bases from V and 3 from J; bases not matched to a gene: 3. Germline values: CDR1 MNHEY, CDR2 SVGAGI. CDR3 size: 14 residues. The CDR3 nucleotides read TGTGCCAGCAGCCGGGACAGGGGGCTCTACGAGCAGTACTTC. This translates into CASSRDRGLYEQYF.

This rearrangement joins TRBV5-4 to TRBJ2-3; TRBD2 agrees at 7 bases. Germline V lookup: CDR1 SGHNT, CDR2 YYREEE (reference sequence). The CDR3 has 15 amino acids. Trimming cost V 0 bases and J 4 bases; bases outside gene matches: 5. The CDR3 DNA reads TGTGCCAGCAGCTTGGCCGGACTAGTGCCAGATACGCAGTATTTT. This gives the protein CASSLAGLVPDTQYF.

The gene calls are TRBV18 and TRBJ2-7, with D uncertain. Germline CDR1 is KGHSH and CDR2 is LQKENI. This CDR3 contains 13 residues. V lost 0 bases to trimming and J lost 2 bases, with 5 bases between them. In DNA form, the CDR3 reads TGTGCCAGCTCACCACCCTTAACCTACGAGCAGTACTTC. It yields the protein CASSPPLTYEQYF.

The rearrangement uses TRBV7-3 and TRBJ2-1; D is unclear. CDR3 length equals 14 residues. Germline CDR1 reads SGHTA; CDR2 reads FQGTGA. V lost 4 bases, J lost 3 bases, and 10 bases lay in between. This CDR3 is CASSSGDIYNEQFF. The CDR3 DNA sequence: TGTGCCAGCAGCTCCGGTGACATCTACAATGAGCAGTTCTTC.

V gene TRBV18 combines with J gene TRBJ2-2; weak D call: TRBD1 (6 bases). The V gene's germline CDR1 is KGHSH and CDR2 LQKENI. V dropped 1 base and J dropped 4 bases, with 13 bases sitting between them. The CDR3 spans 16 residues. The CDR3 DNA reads TGTGCCAGCTCACCACAGGGGGACGTTAGCACCGGGGAGCTGTTTTTT. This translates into CASSPQGDVSTGELFF.

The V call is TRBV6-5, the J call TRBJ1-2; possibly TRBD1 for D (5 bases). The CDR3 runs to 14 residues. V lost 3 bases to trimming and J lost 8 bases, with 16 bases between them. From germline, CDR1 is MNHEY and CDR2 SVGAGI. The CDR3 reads CASSYMGGSNGYTF. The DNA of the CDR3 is TGTGCCAGCAGTTATATGGGGGGGAGTAACGGCTACACCTTC.

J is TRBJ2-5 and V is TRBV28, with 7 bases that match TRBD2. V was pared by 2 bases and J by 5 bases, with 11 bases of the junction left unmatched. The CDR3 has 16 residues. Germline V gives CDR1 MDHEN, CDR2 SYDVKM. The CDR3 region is CASSLGTGGQEETQYF. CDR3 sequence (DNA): TGTGCCAGCAGTTTAGGAACGGGAGGCCAGGAGGAGACCCAGTACTTC.

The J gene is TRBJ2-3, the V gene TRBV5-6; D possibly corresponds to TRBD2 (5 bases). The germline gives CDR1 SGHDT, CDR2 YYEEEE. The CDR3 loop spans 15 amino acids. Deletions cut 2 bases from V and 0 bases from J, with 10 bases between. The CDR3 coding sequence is TGTGCCAGCAGCTTCGGGATCTCTAGCACAGATACGCAGTATTTT. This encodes CASSFGISSTDTQYF.